Many counts were recorded for the clone carrying this TCR beta chain. The target antigen is unknown. RNA transcripts served as the template for amplifying TCR beta CDR3 regions. First-round RT-PCR targeting the TCR CDR3 was performed with the HTBI primer set. TCRdb itself ran the multiplex PCR reads through MiXCR, one entry per CDR3 protein. The table includes some 340,000 distinct CDR3 sequences, roughly 13% detected once. A Clinical Activity Score of at least 3, a NOSPECS grade of at least 4 and a duration under 3 months were recorded in the ophthalmopathy patients. Pregnant or lactating patients were excluded, as were those with uncontrolled infection or other autoimmune disease. This record belongs to a study of T cells in Graves' hyperthyroidism and ophthalmopathy. Points from the study as a whole: Ophthalmopathy stood apart from stable hyperthyroidism in a 13 V-J model.

Germline V gene sequence: CDR1 MDHEN, CDR2 SYDVKM. The CDR3 sequence is 14 residues long. V lost 6 bases, J lost 3 bases, and 12 bases lay in between. Input material: blood. The sequence was collected from a woman aged 40 to 50 with Graves' ophthalmopathy. The chain couples TRBV28 to TRBJ2-1; D call uncertain. The CDR3 region has the DNA TGTGCCAGCAGCAAGCTGGTATACTACAATGAGCAGTTCTTC. It codes for CASSKLVYYNEQFF.